This T cell receptor (beta chain) was obtained from a study of STAT3 mutations in large granular lymphocyte leukemia. This clone came up a few times. Its specificity is unknown. Roughly 41,000 productive templates were obtained per sample on average. Clones were read by immunoSEQ multiplex PCR, and TCRdb kept only the in-frame ones, dropping some. This table holds approximately 42,000 clones, roughly 81% found once. V gave up 0 bases and J gave up 4 bases; unmatched junction bases: 1. Germline CDR1 reads SGHRS; CDR2 reads YFSETQ. There are 15 residues in the CDR3. General observations from the study: In T-cell large granular lymphocyte leukemia, about half of patients showed multiple immunodominant subclonotypes. All newly emerging clones after therapy were STAT3 wild type.

The sequencing input was PBMCs. The rearrangement uses TRBV5-1 and TRBJ1-5; 10 bases line up with TRBD1. The sequence was collected from a human donor with T large granular lymphocyte leukemia. Some clones in this sample may be carry-over from other donors' samples. CDR3 sequence: CASSLGQGANQPQHF. CDR3 DNA: TGCGCCAGCAGCTTGGGACAGGGGGCTAATCAGCCCCAGCATTTT.